This record concerns one T cell receptor beta chain sequence. No antigen is known for it. This entry belongs to a study of T cell repertoires in cytomegalovirus infection. About the study: Indicated by public TCR beta signatures were CMV infection and matching HLA type. Study observations and caveats: The response measured ex vivo was dominated by TCR beta clonotypes (HLA-C-restricted and CMV-specific). Cumulative public TCR beta family frequency identified carriers of CMV plus the relevant HLA.

TCRdb reprocessed the reads via MiXCR and lists one record per CDR3 protein. The data contain about 830,000 distinct CDR3 sequences, roughly 33% of them singletons. The length of the CDR3 is 16 residues. The germline CDR1 and CDR2 sequences are MNHNS and SASEGT. The V and J ends lost 0 bases and 0 bases respectively, with 9 bases between them. Sequenced here: cultured CD8+ T cells from PBMCs, sampled from culture after CMV antigen stimulation. The TCR was taken from a human donor in good health (CMV status not recorded). Some clones in this sample may be carry-over from other donors' samples. The V call is TRBV6-1, the J call TRBJ1-5; D is undetermined. The CDR3 region is CASSEAFHFSNQPQHF. DNA of the CDR3: TGTGCCAGCAGTGAAGCGTTCCATTTTAGCAATCAGCCCCAGCATTTT.